This T cell receptor (beta chain) emerged from a study of identifying expanded T cells in peripheral blood. Clones were sequenced by immunoSEQ multiplex PCR, and TCRdb holds only the in-frame ones, with some missing. The sample records tens of thousands of clones, nearly 90% being singletons. This receptor was obtained from a person aged 18 to 70 in good health. Sequencing was done on a sample of blood.

In nucleotides, the CDR3 is TGCGCCAGCAGCTTGGAGGGAACTATGGGCAGTGAAGCTTTCTTT. Residues: CASSLEGTMGSEAFF. The V and J genes are TRBV5-1 and TRBJ1-1; D is uncertain. In germline, CDR1 is SGHRS, CDR2 YFSETQ. This CDR3 region has 15 residues. Between the trimmed V and J ends, which lost 0 bases and 7 bases, there was a span of 16 bases.